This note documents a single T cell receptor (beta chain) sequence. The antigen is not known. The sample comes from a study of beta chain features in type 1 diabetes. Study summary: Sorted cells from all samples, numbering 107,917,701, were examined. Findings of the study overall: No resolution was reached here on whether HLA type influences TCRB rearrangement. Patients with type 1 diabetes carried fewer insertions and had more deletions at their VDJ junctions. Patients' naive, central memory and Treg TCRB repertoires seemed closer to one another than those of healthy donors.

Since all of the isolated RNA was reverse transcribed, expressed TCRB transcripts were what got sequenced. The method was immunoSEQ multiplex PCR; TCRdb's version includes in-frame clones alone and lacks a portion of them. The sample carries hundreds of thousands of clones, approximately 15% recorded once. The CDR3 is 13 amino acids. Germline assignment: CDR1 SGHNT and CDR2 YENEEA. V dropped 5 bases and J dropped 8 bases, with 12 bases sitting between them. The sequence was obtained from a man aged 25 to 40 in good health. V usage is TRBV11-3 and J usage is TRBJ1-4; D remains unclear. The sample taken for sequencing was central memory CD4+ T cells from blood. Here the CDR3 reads CASSPGGLEKLFF. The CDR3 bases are TGTGCCAGCAGCCCCGGAGGGTTGGAAAAACTGTTTTTT.